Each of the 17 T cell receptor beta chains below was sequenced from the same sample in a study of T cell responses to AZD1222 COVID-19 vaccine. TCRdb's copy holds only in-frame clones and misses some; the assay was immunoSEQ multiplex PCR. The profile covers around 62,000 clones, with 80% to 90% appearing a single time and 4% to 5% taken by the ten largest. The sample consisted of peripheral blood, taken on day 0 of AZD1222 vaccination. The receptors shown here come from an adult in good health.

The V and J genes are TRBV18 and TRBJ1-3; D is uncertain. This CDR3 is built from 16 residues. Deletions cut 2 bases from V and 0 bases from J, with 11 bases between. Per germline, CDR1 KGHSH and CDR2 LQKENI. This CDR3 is CASSPREPYSGNTIYF. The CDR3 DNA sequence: TGTGCCAGCTCACCAAGGGAGCCCTACTCTGGAAACACCATATATTTT.

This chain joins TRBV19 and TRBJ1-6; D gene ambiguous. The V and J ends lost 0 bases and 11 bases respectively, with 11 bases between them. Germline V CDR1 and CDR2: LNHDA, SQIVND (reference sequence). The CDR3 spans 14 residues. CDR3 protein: CASSIEAVGAPLHF. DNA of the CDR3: TGTGCCAGTAGTATAGAGGCAGTAGGCGCACCCCTCCACTTT.

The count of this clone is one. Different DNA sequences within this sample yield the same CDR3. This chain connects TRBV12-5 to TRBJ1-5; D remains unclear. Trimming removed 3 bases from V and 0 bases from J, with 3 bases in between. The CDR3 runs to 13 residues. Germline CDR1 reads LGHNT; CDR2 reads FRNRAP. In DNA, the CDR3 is TGTGCTAGTGGTTTAAGTAGCAATCAGCCCCAGCATTTT. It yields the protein CASGLSSNQPQHF.

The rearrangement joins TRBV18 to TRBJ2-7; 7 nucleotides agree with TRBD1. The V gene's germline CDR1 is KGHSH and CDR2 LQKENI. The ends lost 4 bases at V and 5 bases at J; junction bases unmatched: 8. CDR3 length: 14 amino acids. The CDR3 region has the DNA TGTGCCAGCTCACAATCGACAGGGAACCACGAGCAGTACTTC. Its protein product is CASSQSTGNHEQYF.

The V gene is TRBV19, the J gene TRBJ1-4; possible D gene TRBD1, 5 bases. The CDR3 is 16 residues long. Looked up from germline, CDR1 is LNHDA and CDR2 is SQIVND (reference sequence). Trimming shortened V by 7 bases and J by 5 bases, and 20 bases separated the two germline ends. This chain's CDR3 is CASNQYGVAGNEKLFF. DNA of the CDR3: TGTGCCAGTAACCAGTATGGGGTGGCAGGGAATGAAAAACTGTTTTTT.

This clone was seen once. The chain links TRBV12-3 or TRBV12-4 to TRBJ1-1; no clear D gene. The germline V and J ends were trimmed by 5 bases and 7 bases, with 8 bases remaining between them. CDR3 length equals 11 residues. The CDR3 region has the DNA TGTGCCAGCAGTCCCATGGTTGAAGCTTTCTTT. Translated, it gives CASSPMVEAFF.

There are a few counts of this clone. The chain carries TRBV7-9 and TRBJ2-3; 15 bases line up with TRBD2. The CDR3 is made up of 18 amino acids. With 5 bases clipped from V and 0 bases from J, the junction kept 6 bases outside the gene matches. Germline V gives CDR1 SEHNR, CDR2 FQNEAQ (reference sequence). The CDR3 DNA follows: TGTGCCAGCAGCCCGGGGACTAGCGGGGGGACTAGCACAGATACGCAGTATTTT. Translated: CASSPGTSGGTSTDTQYF.

The chain's CDR3 is CASSPRDSNYGYTF. CDR3 DNA: TGTGCCAGCTCACCCAGGGACTCTAACTATGGCTACACCTTC. The rearrangement links TRBV18 to TRBJ1-2, with TRBD1 as a possible D gene (5 bases). Trimming left V 3 bases short and J 0 bases short, with 8 bases between. The CDR3 runs to 14 residues. CDR1 is KGHSH, CDR2 LQKENI, per germline.

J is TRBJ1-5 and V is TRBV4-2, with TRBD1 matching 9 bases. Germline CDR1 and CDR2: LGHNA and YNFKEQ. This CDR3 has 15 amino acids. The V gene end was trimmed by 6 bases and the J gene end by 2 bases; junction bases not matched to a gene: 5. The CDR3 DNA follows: TGTGCCAGCAGTCGGGACAGGGAAGGCAATCAGCCCCAGCATTTT. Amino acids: CASSRDREGNQPQHF.

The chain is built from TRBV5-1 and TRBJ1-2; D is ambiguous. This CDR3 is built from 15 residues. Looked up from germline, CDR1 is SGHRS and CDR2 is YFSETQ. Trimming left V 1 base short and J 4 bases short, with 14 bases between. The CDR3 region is CASSLTVTEAYGYTF. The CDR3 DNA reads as TGCGCCAGCAGCTTGACTGTGACGGAAGCCTATGGCTACACCTTC.

CDR3 loop: CASSKGKQIQETQYF. The CDR3 bases are TGTGCCAGCAGCAAAGGGAAACAGATCCAAGAGACCCAGTACTTC. The chain joins TRBV7-9 to TRBJ2-5; no clear D gene. The V gene lost 5 bases and the J gene lost 1 base, with 14 bases spanning the gap. Germline V lookup: CDR1 SEHNR, CDR2 FQNEAQ (reference sequence). This CDR3 contains 15 residues.

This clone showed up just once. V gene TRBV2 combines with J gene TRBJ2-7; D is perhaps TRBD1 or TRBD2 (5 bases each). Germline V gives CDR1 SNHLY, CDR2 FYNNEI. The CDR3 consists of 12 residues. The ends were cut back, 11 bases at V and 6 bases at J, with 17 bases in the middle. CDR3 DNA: TGTGCCGGGGGATTTGGGGCGGGCGAGCAGTACTTC. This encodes CAGGFGAGEQYF.

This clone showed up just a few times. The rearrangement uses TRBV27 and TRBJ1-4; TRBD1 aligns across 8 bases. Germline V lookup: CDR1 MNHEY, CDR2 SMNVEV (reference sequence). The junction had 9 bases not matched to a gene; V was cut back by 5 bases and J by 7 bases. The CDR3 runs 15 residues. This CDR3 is CASSDQGAGIEKLFF. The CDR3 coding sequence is TGTGCCAGCAGTGACCAGGGGGCTGGGATTGAAAAACTGTTTTTT.

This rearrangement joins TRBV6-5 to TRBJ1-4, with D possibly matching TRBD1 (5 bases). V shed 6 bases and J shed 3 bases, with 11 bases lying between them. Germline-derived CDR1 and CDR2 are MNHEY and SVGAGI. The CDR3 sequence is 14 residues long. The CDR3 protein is CASRGGDSNEKLFF. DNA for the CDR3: TGTGCCAGCAGGGGGGGGGACTCTAATGAAAAACTGTTTTTT.

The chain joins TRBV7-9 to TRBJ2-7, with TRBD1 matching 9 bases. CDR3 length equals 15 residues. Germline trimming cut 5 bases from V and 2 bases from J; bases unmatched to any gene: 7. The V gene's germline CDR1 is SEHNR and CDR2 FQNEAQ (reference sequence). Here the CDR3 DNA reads TGTGCCAGCAGCGCGCCGGGACAGGGAACCTACGAGCAGTACTTC. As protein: CASSAPGQGTYEQYF.

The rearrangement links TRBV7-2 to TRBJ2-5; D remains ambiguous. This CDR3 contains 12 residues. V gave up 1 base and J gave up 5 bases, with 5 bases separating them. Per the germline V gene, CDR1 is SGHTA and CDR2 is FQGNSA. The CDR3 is CASSLGLETQYF. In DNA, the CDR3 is TGTGCCAGCAGCTTAGGCCTCGAGACCCAGTACTTC.

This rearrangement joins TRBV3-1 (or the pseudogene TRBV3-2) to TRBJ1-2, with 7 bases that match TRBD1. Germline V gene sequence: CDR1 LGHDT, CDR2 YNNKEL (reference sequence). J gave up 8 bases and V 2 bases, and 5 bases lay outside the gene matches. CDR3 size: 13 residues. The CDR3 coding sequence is TGTGCCAGCAGCCAACGGACAGGTATGGGCTACACCTTC. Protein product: CASSQRTGMGYTF.